One sample yielded the 5 T cell receptor beta chains listed below, sequenced in a study of blood T cell repertoires in COVID-19. Sequencing was performed with immunoSEQ multiplex PCR; in TCRdb, only in-frame clones are kept and a portion is missing. The sample contains some 100,000 clones, over 65% of which appear only once. The sample comprised peripheral blood. All receptors come from a man aged 65-85 years with acute or convalescent COVID-19.

The chain employs TRBV19 and TRBJ1-4, with D possibly matching TRBD1 (6 bases). Trimming took off 6 bases at V and 0 bases at J, with 11 bases between the two ends. Germline V lookup: CDR1 LNHDA, CDR2 SQIVND (reference sequence). The length of the CDR3 is 15 residues. The CDR3 bases are TGTGCCAGTAGAAGTGGACAGCCAACTAATGAAAAACTGTTTTTT. It translates to CASRSGQPTNEKLFF.

This rearrangement joins TRBV7-2 to TRBJ2-3, with 12 nucleotides matching TRBD2. There are 18 residues in the CDR3. The germline gives CDR1 SGHTA, CDR2 FQGNSA. The V and J ends lost 4 bases and 0 bases, in that order; junction bases with no gene match: 8. CDR3 in amino acids: CASSSPSGGETSTDTQYF. The CDR3 DNA sequence: TGTGCCAGCAGCTCACCTAGCGGGGGGGAAACTAGCACAGATACGCAGTATTTT. Using reference TRBV7-2 and TRBJ2-3 for the parts outside the CDR3, the full variable domain is GAGVSQSPSNKVTEKGKDVELRCDPISGHTALYWYRQSLGQGLEFLIYFQGNSAPDKSGLPSDRFSAERTGGSVSTLTIQRTQQEDSAVYLCASSSPSGGETSTDTQYFGPGTRLTVL.

The genes are TRBV18 and TRBJ1-6, with 7 bases that match TRBD1. This CDR3 is built from 14 residues. The J segment lost 10 bases and the V segment lost 5 bases, leaving 8 bases of the junction unmatched. Per the germline V gene, CDR1 is KGHSH and CDR2 is LQKENI. This CDR3 is CASSSTTGNSPLHF. CDR3 DNA: TGTGCCAGCTCATCCACGACAGGGAACTCACCCCTCCACTTT.

This chain links TRBV11-2 with TRBJ1-1; D is unclear. The CDR3 is 13 amino acids. Per the germline V gene, CDR1 is SGHAT and CDR2 is FQNNGV. V was pared by 0 bases and J by 3 bases, with 5 bases between. The CDR3 loop is CASSLDRDTEAFF. In nucleotides, the CDR3 is TGTGCCAGCAGCTTAGATCGGGACACTGAAGCTTTCTTT.

The chain's CDR3 is CASSLAGDSGNTIYF. As DNA, the CDR3 is TGCGCCAGCAGCTTGGCCGGTGACTCTGGAAACACCATATATTTT. The chain uses TRBV5-1 and TRBJ1-3; D gene uncertain. CDR3 length: 15 residues. The germline V gene encodes CDR1 SGHRS and CDR2 YFSETQ. Trimming took 0 bases from V and 0 from J, leaving 7 bases between them.